Shown below are 4 T cell receptor beta chains from a single sample sequenced in a study of technical replicates of blood from several donors. Some clones are missing from TCRdb's copy, which holds only in-frame ones; the method was immunoSEQ multiplex PCR. The data show approximately 81,000 clones, around four fifths seen once. Sequenced material: PBMCs. Receptors originate from a human donor in good health. Some clones in this sample may be carry-over from other donors' samples.

The gene calls are TRBV5-6 and TRBJ2-2; D ambiguous. This CDR3 has 12 residues. Between the trimmed V and J ends, which lost 3 bases and 5 bases, there was a span of 5 bases. Germline lookup yields CDR1 SGHDT and CDR2 YYEEEE. CDR3 region: CASSSTTGELFF. For the CDR3, the DNA is TGTGCCAGCAGCTCGACTACCGGGGAGCTGTTTTTT.

The chain uses TRBV19 and TRBJ2-2; 8 nucleotides match TRBD1. Unmatched junction bases numbered 12, after V lost 4 bases and J lost 2 bases. Germline V CDR1 and CDR2: LNHDA, SQIVND (reference sequence). This CDR3 spans 18 amino acids. The CDR3 nucleotides read TGTGCCAGTAGTACCCAGGACAGGGCCTTAGAAAACACCGGGGAGCTGTTTTTT. It translates to CASSTQDRALENTGELFF.

The rearrangement links TRBV4-2 to TRBJ1-2; D call uncertain. The germline CDR1 and CDR2 sequences are LGHNA and YNFKEQ. V lost 1 base and J lost 4, with 13 bases in between. There are 15 residues in the CDR3. In DNA form, the CDR3 reads TGTGCCAGCAGCCAAGCTATGGACGGAGGCTATGGCTACACCTTC. Translation: CASSQAMDGGYGYTF.

This clone has a handful of counts. The chain employs TRBV6-1 and TRBJ2-5; 8 bases line up with TRBD1. J was trimmed by 0 bases and V by 5 bases; bases with no gene match: 5. In germline, CDR1 is MNHNS, CDR2 SASEGT. The CDR3 has 15 amino acids. CDR3 in DNA: TGTGCCAGCAGTAGAATGACAGGGGACCAAGAGACCCAGTACTTC. As protein: CASSRMTGDQETQYF.